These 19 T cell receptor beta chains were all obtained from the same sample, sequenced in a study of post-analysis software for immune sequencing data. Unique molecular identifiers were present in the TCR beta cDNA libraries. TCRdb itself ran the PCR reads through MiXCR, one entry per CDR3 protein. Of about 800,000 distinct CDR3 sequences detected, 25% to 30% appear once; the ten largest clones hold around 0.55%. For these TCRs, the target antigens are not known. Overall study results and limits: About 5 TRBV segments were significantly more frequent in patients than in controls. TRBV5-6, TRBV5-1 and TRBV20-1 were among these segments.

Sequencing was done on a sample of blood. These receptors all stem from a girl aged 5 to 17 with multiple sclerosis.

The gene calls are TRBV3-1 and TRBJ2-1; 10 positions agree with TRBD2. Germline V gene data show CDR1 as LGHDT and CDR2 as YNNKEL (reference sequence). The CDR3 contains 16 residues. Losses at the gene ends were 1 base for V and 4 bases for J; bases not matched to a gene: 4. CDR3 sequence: CASSQAGTSVYNEQFF. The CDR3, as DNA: TGTGCCAGCAGCCAAGCCGGGACTAGCGTGTACAATGAGCAGTTCTTC.

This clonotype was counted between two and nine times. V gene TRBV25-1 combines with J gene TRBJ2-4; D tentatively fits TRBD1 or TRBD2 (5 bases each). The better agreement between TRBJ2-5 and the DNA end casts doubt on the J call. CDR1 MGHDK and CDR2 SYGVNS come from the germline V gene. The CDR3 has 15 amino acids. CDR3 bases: TGTGCCAGCAGTGAATGGGACCTCCTAAGGGAGACCCAGTACTTC. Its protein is CASSEWDLLRETQYF.

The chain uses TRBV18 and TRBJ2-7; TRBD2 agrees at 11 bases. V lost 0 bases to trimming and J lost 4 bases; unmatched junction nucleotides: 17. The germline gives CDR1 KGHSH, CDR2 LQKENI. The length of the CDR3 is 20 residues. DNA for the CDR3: TGTGCCAGCTCACCACCGATTAGGGGGACGACTAGCGGGATTCGGTACGAGCAGTACTTC. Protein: CASSPPIRGTTSGIRYEQYF.

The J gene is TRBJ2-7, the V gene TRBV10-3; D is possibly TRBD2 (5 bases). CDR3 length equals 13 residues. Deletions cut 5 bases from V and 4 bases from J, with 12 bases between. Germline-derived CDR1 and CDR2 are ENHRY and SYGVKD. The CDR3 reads CAISSLRGYEQYF. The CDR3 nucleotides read TGTGCCATCAGTTCCCTGAGAGGGTACGAGCAGTACTTC.

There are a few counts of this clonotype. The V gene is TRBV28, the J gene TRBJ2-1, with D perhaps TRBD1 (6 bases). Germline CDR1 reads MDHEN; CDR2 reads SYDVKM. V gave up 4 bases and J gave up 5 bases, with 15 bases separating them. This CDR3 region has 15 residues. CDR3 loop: CASSSLARGNNEQFF. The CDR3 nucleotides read TGTGCCAGCAGTTCATTGGCCAGGGGTAACAATGAGCAGTTCTTC.

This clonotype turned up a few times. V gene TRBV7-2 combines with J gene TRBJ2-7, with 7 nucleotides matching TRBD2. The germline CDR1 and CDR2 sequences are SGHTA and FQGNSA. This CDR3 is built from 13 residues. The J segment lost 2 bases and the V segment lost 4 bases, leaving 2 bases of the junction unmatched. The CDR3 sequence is CASSSRETYEQYF. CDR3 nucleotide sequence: TGTGCCAGCAGCTCGCGGGAGACCTACGAGCAGTACTTC.

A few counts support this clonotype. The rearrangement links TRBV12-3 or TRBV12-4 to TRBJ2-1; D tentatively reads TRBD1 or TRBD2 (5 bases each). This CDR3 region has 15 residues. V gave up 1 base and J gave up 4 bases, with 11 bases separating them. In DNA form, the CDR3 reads TGTGCCAGCAGTTTAGTACTAGAGGGGTACAATGAGCAGTTCTTC. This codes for CASSLVLEGYNEQFF.

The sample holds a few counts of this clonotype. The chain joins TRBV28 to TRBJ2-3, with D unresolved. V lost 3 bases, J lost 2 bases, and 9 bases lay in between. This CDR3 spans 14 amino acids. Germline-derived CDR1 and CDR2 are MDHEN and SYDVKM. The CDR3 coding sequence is TGTGCCAGCAGTTTTGGTGGGATCACAGATACGCAGTATTTT. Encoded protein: CASSFGGITDTQYF. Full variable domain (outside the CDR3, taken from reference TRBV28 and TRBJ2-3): DVKVTQSSRYLVKRTGEKVFLECVQDMDHENMFWYRQDPGLGLRLIYFSYDVKMKEKGDIPEGYSVSREKKERFSLILESASTNQTSMYLCASSFGGITDTQYFGPGTRLTVL.

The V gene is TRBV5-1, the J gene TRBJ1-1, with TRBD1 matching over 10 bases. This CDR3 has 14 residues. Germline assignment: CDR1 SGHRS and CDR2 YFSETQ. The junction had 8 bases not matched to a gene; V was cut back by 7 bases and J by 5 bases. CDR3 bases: TGCGCCAGCGGAAGGACAGGGGGAGGTACTGAAGCTTTCTTT. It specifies CASGRTGGGTEAFF.

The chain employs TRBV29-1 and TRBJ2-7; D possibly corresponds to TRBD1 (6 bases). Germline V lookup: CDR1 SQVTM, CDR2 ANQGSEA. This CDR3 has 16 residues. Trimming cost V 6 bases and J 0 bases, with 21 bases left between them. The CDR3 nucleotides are TGCAGCGTCGCTAAATATAGGCAGGGGAGCTCCTACGAGCAGTACTTC. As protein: CSVAKYRQGSSYEQYF.

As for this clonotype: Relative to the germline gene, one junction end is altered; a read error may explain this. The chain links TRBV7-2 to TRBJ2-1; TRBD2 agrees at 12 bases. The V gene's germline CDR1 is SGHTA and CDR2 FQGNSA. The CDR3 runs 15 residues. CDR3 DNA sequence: TGTGCCAGCAGCTTCCTAGCGGGGGGGTACAATGTGCAGTTCTTC. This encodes CASSFLAGGYNVQFF.

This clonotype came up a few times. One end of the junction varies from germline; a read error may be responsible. Here the CDR3 reads CASSLAATRSYSEQFF. CDR3 sequence (DNA): TGTGCCAGCAGCTTAGCAGCCACCCGCTCCTACAGTGAGCAGTTCTTC. The chain carries TRBV7-2 and TRBJ2-1; D gene unclear. The CDR3 is 16 residues long. Looked up from germline, CDR1 is SGHTA and CDR2 is FQGNSA.

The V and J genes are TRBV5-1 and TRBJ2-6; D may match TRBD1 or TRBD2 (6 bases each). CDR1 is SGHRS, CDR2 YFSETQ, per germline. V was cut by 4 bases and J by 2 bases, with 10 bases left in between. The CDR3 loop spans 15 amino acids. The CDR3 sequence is CASSPGAPGANVLTF. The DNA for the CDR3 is TGCGCCAGCAGCCCGGGGGCCCCTGGGGCCAACGTCCTGACTTTC.

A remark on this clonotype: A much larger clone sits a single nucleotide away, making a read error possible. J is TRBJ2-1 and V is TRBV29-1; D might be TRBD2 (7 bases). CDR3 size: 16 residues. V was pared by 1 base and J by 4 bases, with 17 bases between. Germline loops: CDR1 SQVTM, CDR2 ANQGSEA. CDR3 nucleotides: TGCAGCGTTGAAGGGGCGGGGGCAGGAATATACAATGAGCAGTTCTTC. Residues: CSVEGAGAGIYNEQFF.

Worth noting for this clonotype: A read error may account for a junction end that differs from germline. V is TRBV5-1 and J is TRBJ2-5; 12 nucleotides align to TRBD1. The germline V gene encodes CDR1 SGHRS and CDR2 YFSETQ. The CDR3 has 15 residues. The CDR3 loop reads CASSIGTGGVETQCF. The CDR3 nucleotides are TGCGCCAGCAGCATAGGGACAGGGGGCGTCGAGACCCAGTGCTTC.

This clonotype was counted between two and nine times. The CDR3 DNA is TGCGCCAGCAGCTCCCGGACAGGGGCCTCCTACGAGCAGTACTTC. Its translation is CASSSRTGASYEQYF. V usage is TRBV5-1 and J usage is TRBJ2-7; TRBD1 agrees at 9 bases. V trimming: 3 bases; J trimming: 0 bases; junction bases outside the gene matches: 4. The germline CDR1 and CDR2 sequences are SGHRS and YFSETQ. The CDR3 contains 15 residues.

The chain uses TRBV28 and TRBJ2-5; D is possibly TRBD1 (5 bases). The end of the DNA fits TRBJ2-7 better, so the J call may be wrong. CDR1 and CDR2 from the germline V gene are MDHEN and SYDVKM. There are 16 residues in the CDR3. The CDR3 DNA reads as TGTGCCAGCAGTTTCTGGCAGGGTCAGTTGGGATACGAGCAGTACTTC. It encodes CASSFWQGQLGYEQYF.

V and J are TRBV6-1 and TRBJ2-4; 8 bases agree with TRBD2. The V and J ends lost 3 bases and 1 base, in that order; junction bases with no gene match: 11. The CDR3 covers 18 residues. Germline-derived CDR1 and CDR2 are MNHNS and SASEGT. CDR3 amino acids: CASSERPGLVLAKNIQYF. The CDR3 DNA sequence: TGTGCCAGCAGTGAGCGACCGGGACTAGTACTTGCCAAAAACATTCAGTACTTC.

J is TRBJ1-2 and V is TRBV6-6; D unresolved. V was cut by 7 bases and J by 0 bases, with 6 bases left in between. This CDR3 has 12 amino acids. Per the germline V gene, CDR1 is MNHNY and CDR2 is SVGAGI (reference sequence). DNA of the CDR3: TGTGCCAGCACCAGGACTAACTATGGCTACACCTTC. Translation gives CASTRTNYGYTF.